These 3 T cell receptor beta chains were all obtained from the same sample, sequenced in a study of radiation and T cells in renal cell carcinoma. TCRdb keeps only in-frame clones here, not all; method: immunoSEQ multiplex PCR. This sample carries about 130,000 clones, 81% of them seen once, and the ten largest clones take 5.8%. Time point noted: blood 2 weeks post-SBRT. Noted treatment: 15 Gy SBRT to primary tumor, nephrectomy 4 weeks later. The source material was blood, sampled from a patient whose treatment included radiotherapy and nephrectomy. The receptors shown here come from a man aged 45 to 65 with renal cell carcinoma.

The chain couples TRBV5-1 to TRBJ2-3; the match to TRBD2 covers 13 bases. The germline V gene has CDR1 SGHRS and CDR2 YFSETQ. V shed 0 bases and J 5 bases; nucleotides not matched to a gene: 3. The CDR3 totals 16 residues. CDR3 in amino acids: CASSLATSGGRDTQYF. The DNA for the CDR3 is TGCGCCAGCAGCTTGGCGACTAGCGGGGGGCGAGATACGCAGTATTTT.

For this clone: Other DNA sequences from this sample encode an identical CDR3 as well. This chain joins TRBV19 and TRBJ2-7; TRBD2 matches at 10 bases. Germline CDR1 and CDR2: LNHDA and SQIVND (reference sequence). Unmatched junction bases numbered 3, after V lost 3 bases and J lost 1 base. This CDR3 has 15 amino acids. The CDR3, as DNA: TGTGCCAGTAGTATCTCAGCGGGGGGGTCCTACGAGCAGTACTTC. Translated, it gives CASSISAGGSYEQYF.

V gene TRBV10-3 combines with J gene TRBJ2-1, with 9 bases lining up with TRBD1. The CDR3 spans 15 residues. CDR1 is ENHRY, CDR2 SYGVKD, per germline. The J segment lost 6 bases and the V segment lost 2 bases, leaving 5 bases of the junction unmatched. CDR3 DNA: TGTGCCATCAGTGAGGGACAGGGGCAATTCAATGAGCAGTTCTTC. This translates into CAISEGQGQFNEQFF.